This TCR beta chain originates from a study of cytomegalovirus exposure and HLA in healthy donors. Across the whole study: Early on, a data release was issued that held approximately 92 million unique TCRs from HLA-typed donors.

The PCR employed 60 Vbeta primers together with 13 Jbeta primers. Assay used: immunoSEQ multiplex PCR; TCRdb lists only in-frame clones, some missing. The data show about 150,000 clones, about 80% seen once. The CDR3 extends over 14 amino acids. Germline V lookup: CDR1 MNHEY, CDR2 SMNVEV (reference sequence). The junction had 1 base not matched to a gene; V was cut back by 3 bases and J by 5 bases. The sequenced material came from PBMCs. The TCR originated in a man between 25 and 39 years old in good health and CMV-seropositive. The V gene is TRBV27, the J gene TRBJ2-2; 9 bases are shared with TRBD1. The CDR3 spells CASSFGTGTGELFF. CDR3 DNA sequence: TGTGCCAGCAGTTTTGGGACAGGGACCGGGGAGCTGTTTTTT.